This T cell receptor beta chain was captured in a study of a mutant IDH1 vaccine in newly diagnosed glioma. Across the whole study: The first vaccination came 4-6 weeks after radiotherapy alone, or with temozolomide cycles. Patients were pretreated with radiotherapy, temozolomide, or both, mostly both. There were roughly 62% males and around 40% females among treated patients, whose mean age was roughly 40 years. Whole-study findings and limits: Whatever changes occurred in top peripheral T cell clonotypes seemed unrelated to pseudoprogression.

Deletions cut 5 bases from V and 2 bases from J, with 9 bases between. CDR1 and CDR2 (germline): SQVTM, ANQGSEA. This CDR3 is built from 12 residues. Described time point: week 11, during vaccination. Topical imiquimod was applied with each vaccine dose, which held 300 ug of mutant IDH1 20-mer peptide. Using immunoSEQ multiplex PCR, the repertoire was profiled, and TCRdb retains in-frame clones only, with some absent. The table has roughly 60,000 clones, roughly 80% seen once. This clone occurred once. What it recognizes is unknown. The chain couples TRBV29-1 to TRBJ1-2, with D maybe TRBD1 (6 bases). The input for sequencing was PBMCs, taken from a glioma patient whose treatment included an IDH1 peptide vaccine. This clonotype originated in a man aged 25-45 years with glioma. DNA of the CDR3: TGCAGCGTTCTGGACAGAAACTATGGCTACACCTTC. Its protein product is CSVLDRNYGYTF.